Each of the 32 T cell receptor beta chains below was sequenced from the same sample in a study of cytomegalovirus exposure and HLA in healthy donors. It was with 60 Vbeta and 13 Jbeta primers that the PCR ran. TCRdb keeps only in-frame clones here, not all; method: immunoSEQ multiplex PCR. The sample carries about 150,000 clones, roughly three quarters recorded once. Sequencing was carried out using PBMCs. Every receptor here comes from a man between 40 and 49 years old in good health and CMV-seronegative.

With regard to this clone: Other DNA sequences within the sample encode an identical CDR3. The genes are TRBV4-3 and TRBJ2-1; D perhaps matches TRBD2 (5 bases). The V gene lost 4 bases and the J gene lost 0 bases, with 13 bases spanning the gap. Germline V gene data show CDR1 as LGHNA and CDR2 as YSLEER. CDR3 size: 16 residues. CDR3 nucleotides: TGCGCCAGCAGCCCGCTCCCGGGGAGCTCCTACAATGAGCAGTTCTTC. Its protein product is CASSPLPGSSYNEQFF.

This chain connects TRBV20-1 to TRBJ2-7, with D unresolved. Per the germline V gene, CDR1 is DFQATT and CDR2 is SNEGSKA (reference sequence). V shed 5 bases and J shed 5 bases, with 7 bases lying between them. The length of the CDR3 is 10 residues. CDR3 protein: CSAEANEQYF. CDR3 nucleotide sequence: TGCAGTGCTGAAGCTAACGAGCAGTACTTC.

The chain's CDR3 is CASSPQVAGNQPQHF. The CDR3 region has the DNA TGTGCCAGCAGCCCACAGGTTGCGGGCAATCAGCCCCAGCATTTT. This chain links TRBV7-2 with TRBJ1-5, with D possibly matching TRBD1 (5 bases). The ends were cut back, 5 bases at V and 2 bases at J, with 13 bases in the middle. The CDR3 extends over 15 amino acids. The germline V gene has CDR1 SGHTA and CDR2 FQGNSA. The whole variable domain, filled in from reference TRBV7-2 and TRBJ1-5, reads GAGVSQSPSNKVTEKGKDVELRCDPISGHTALYWYRQSLGQGLEFLIYFQGNSAPDKSGLPSDRFSAERTGGSVSTLTIQRTQQEDSAVYLCASSPQVAGNQPQHFGDGTRLSIL.

The genes are TRBV9 and TRBJ2-6; D might be TRBD1 (6 bases). V lost 5 bases and J 0 bases, leaving 9 bases between the germline ends. CDR1 and CDR2 from the germline V gene are SGDLS and YYNGEE. The CDR3 consists of 15 residues. The CDR3 DNA sequence: TGTGCCAGCAGTGTACAGGGCTCTGGGGCCAACGTCCTGACTTTC. Protein product: CASSVQGSGANVLTF.

The chain carries TRBV7-3 and TRBJ2-6; D unresolved. This CDR3 contains 15 residues. V was cut by 5 bases and J by 1 base, with 9 bases left in between. Germline V CDR1 and CDR2: SGHTA, FQGTGA. CDR3 sequence (DNA): TGTGCCAGCAGCCTCGAGGTTTCTGGGGCCAACGTCCTGACTTTC. This translates into CASSLEVSGANVLTF.

The gene calls are TRBV18 and TRBJ2-1; TRBD1 aligns across 7 bases. After removal of 7 bases from V and 2 bases from J, the junction contained 8 bases not matched to a gene. The CDR3 sequence is 15 residues long. Germline V gene lookup returns CDR1 KGHSH and CDR2 LQKENI. CDR3 in amino acids: CASYGDGTAYNEQFF. As DNA, the CDR3 is TGTGCCAGCTACGGTGACGGGACAGCCTACAATGAGCAGTTCTTC.

The V gene is TRBV4-3, the J gene TRBJ2-7, with D maybe TRBD1 (7 bases). The ends were cut back, 4 bases at V and 6 bases at J, with 19 bases in the middle. This CDR3 has 15 residues. Germline assignment: CDR1 LGHNA and CDR2 YSLEER. As DNA, the CDR3 is TGCGCCAGCAGCCTCTCCGGCGGGACAGCGGGCGAGCAGTACTTC. Translated: CASSLSGGTAGEQYF.

V gene TRBV5-6 combines with J gene TRBJ1-1; D unresolved. Trimming removed 2 bases at V and 0 bases at J, with 2 bases between. This CDR3 region has 12 residues. Germline CDR1 and CDR2: SGHDT and YYEEEE. CDR3 coding DNA: TGTGCCAGCAGCTTCGTGAACACTGAAGCTTTCTTT. The encoded protein is CASSFVNTEAFF.

This clone was seen more than once but under ten times. J is TRBJ2-7 and V is TRBV12-5; TRBD1 matches at 8 bases. The trim removed 1 base at V and 4 bases at J, leaving 3 bases unmatched. The CDR3 totals 14 residues. Germline CDR1 LGHNT, CDR2 FRNRAP. The CDR3 loop is CASGLAGGIYEQYF. CDR3 sequence (DNA): TGTGCTAGTGGTTTGGCAGGGGGCATATACGAGCAGTACTTC.

This chain links TRBV11-2 with TRBJ2-5; tentatively, D is TRBD1 (6 bases). V dropped 5 bases and J dropped 5 bases, with 12 bases sitting between them. The CDR3 sequence is 13 residues long. Germline assignment: CDR1 SGHAT and CDR2 FQNNGV. The CDR3 here is CASSARTVETQYF. CDR3 bases: TGTGCCAGCAGCGCCAGGACAGTTGAGACCCAGTACTTC. Complete variable domain (other parts from reference TRBV11-2 and TRBJ2-5): EAGVAQSPRYKIIEKRQSVAFWCNPISGHATLYWYQQILGQGPKLLIQFQNNGVVDDSQLPKDRFSAERLKGVDSTLKIQPAKLEDSAVYLCASSARTVETQYFGPGTRLLVL.

This sequence joins TRBV14 and TRBJ2-2, with 9 bases that match TRBD2. V was clipped by 4 bases and J by 4 bases; unmatched bases: 4. The CDR3 totals 15 residues. From germline, CDR1 is SGHDN and CDR2 FVKESK. CDR3 in amino acids: CASSPGLALTGELFF. The CDR3 DNA is TGTGCCAGCAGCCCGGGACTAGCCCTCACCGGGGAGCTGTTTTTT.

The V gene is TRBV10-3, the J gene TRBJ1-3; 12 bases fit TRBD1. CDR1 is ENHRY, CDR2 SYGVKD, per germline. This CDR3 region has 16 residues. V lost 5 bases to trimming and J lost 1 base; unmatched junction nucleotides: 3. The CDR3 sequence is CAISSGQGASGNTIYF. The CDR3 coding sequence is TGTGCCATCAGTTCGGGACAGGGGGCGTCTGGAAACACCATATATTTT.

This clone has just a few counts. The chain uses TRBV7-2 and TRBJ2-3; the match to TRBD1 covers 7 bases. Trimming cost V 10 bases and J 0 bases; bases outside gene matches: 7. The CDR3 is made up of 14 amino acids. CDR1 is SGHTA and CDR2 is FQGNSA in the germline V gene. CDR3 residues: CATNRQGSTDTQYF. CDR3 sequence (DNA): TGTGCCACCAACCGACAGGGTAGCACAGATACGCAGTATTTT.

The rearrangement uses TRBV7-9 and TRBJ1-2; tentatively, D is TRBD1 (5 bases). The CDR3 covers 14 residues. CDR1 is SEHNR, CDR2 FQNEAQ, per germline (reference sequence). V gave up 1 base and J gave up 3 bases, with 9 bases separating them. CDR3 nucleotides: TGTGCCAGCAGCTTAGGTAGGGGTGACTATGGCTACACCTTC. Translated: CASSLGRGDYGYTF.

The rearrangement joins TRBV27 to TRBJ1-2; 10 nucleotides match TRBD1. This CDR3 is built from 14 residues. The V and J ends lost 6 bases and 7 bases, in that order; junction bases with no gene match: 8. Germline V lookup: CDR1 MNHEY, CDR2 SMNVEV (reference sequence). CDR3 DNA: TGTGCCAGCAGCCTAGACAGGGGGCTTTCTGGCTACACCTTC. This codes for CASSLDRGLSGYTF.

In DNA, the CDR3 is TGTGCCAGCAGCCCAAACAGGGCCTATGGCTACACCTTC. It codes for CASSPNRAYGYTF. J is TRBJ1-2 and V is TRBV9; possible D gene TRBD1, 6 bases. Per the germline V gene, CDR1 is SGDLS and CDR2 is YYNGEE. The CDR3 totals 13 residues. Deletions cut 4 bases from V and 4 bases from J, with 11 bases between. Full variable domain (missing parts from reference TRBV9 and TRBJ1-2): DSGVTQTPKHLITATGQRVTLRCSPRSGDLSVYWYQQSLDQGLQFLIQYYNGEERAKGNILERFSAQQFPDLHSELNLSSLELGDSALYFCASSPNRAYGYTFGSGTRLTVV.

The J gene is TRBJ1-1, the V gene TRBV5-4, with 9 bases that match TRBD1. The CDR3 has 16 residues. With V trimmed by 0 bases and J by 3 bases, 6 bases remained unmatched. CDR1 is SGHNT and CDR2 is YYREEE in the germline V gene (reference sequence). The CDR3 spells CASSLGGDRAHTEAFF. The CDR3 coding sequence is TGTGCCAGCAGCTTGGGCGGGGACAGGGCCCACACTGAAGCTTTCTTT.

Only one count was recorded for this clone. V is TRBV10-3 and J is TRBJ2-7, with D perhaps matching TRBD2 (6 bases). This CDR3 has 15 amino acids. V lost 4 bases to trimming and J lost 2 bases, with 15 bases between them. CDR1 and CDR2 (germline): ENHRY, SYGVKD. The CDR3 reads CAISGGGEGTYEQYF. The CDR3 DNA reads as TGTGCCATCAGTGGTGGCGGGGAAGGGACCTACGAGCAGTACTTC.

The chain combines TRBV7-9 with TRBJ2-1, with 14 positions matching TRBD2. Per the germline V gene, CDR1 is SEHNR and CDR2 is FQNEAQ (reference sequence). The trim removed 3 bases at V and 6 bases at J, leaving 13 bases unmatched. The CDR3 is made up of 19 amino acids. Here the CDR3 reads CASSFRPGLAGEFANEQFF. The CDR3 nucleotides read TGTGCCAGCAGCTTTCGACCGGGACTAGCGGGAGAGTTTGCCAATGAGCAGTTCTTC. The full variable domain, its missing parts supplied by reference TRBV7-9 and TRBJ2-1, is DTGVSQNPRHKITKRGQNVTFRCDPISEHNRLYWYRQTLGQGPEFLTYFQNEAQLEKSRLLSDRFSAERPKGSFSTLEIQRTEQGDSAMYLCASSFRPGLAGEFANEQFFGPGTRLTVL.

This clone has only a few counts. The CDR3 spells CASSLVTGTLRGELFF. The CDR3 DNA sequence: TGCGCCAGCAGCTTGGTGACAGGGACCCTTCGAGGGGAGCTGTTTTTT. The gene calls are TRBV5-1 and TRBJ2-2, with 7 bases lining up with TRBD1. In germline, CDR1 is SGHRS, CDR2 YFSETQ. CDR3 length: 16 amino acids. With V trimmed by 0 bases and J by 8 bases, 10 bases remained unmatched.

The chain employs TRBV19 and TRBJ2-7, with TRBD2 as a possible D gene (6 bases). This CDR3 is built from 13 residues. Germline lookup yields CDR1 LNHDA and CDR2 SQIVND (reference sequence). Trimming took off 7 bases at V and 7 bases at J, with 17 bases between the two ends. CDR3 residues: CASKGGTREEQYF. DNA for the CDR3: TGTGCCAGTAAAGGCGGGACGCGAGAGGAGCAGTACTTC.

The CDR3 DNA is TGTGCCAGCAGCTCAGGGGAAAGGGCGAACACCGGGGAGCTGTTTTTT. The encoded protein is CASSSGERANTGELFF. The V gene is TRBV7-6, the J gene TRBJ2-2, with a weak D call TRBD1 (6 bases). V was clipped by 4 bases and J by 0 bases, with 12 bases between them. The CDR3 runs 16 residues. Germline CDR1 and CDR2: SGHVS and FNYEAQ.

The sample holds a few counts of this clone. The genes are TRBV6-5 and TRBJ2-2; maybe TRBD2 (6 bases). This CDR3 contains 13 residues. Trimming removed 9 bases at V and 0 bases at J, with 8 bases between. CDR1 and CDR2 from the germline V gene are MNHEY and SVGAGI. The CDR3 protein is CASGTANTGELFF. CDR3 sequence (DNA): TGTGCCAGTGGGACTGCGAACACCGGGGAGCTGTTTTTT.

J is TRBJ1-4 and V is TRBV15, with D hard to call. Trimming left V 1 base short and J 0 bases short, with 6 bases between. CDR3 length equals 15 residues. Germline CDR1 LNHNV, CDR2 YYDKDF (reference sequence). The CDR3 protein is CATSRGGSTNEKLFF. In DNA, the CDR3 is TGTGCCACCAGCAGAGGAGGGTCAACTAATGAAAAACTGTTTTTT.

The genes are TRBV15 and TRBJ1-4, with 7 bases identical to TRBD1. The V gene's germline CDR1 is LNHNV and CDR2 YYDKDF (reference sequence). Trimming cost V 2 bases and J 7 bases; bases outside gene matches: 7. The CDR3 covers 15 residues. The CDR3 loop reads CATSRQQGWGEKLFF. In DNA, the CDR3 is TGTGCCACCAGCAGACAACAGGGGTGGGGTGAAAAACTGTTTTTT.

This chain links TRBV5-6 with TRBJ2-3; TRBD1 matches at 7 bases. The V and J ends lost 0 bases and 1 base, in that order; junction bases with no gene match: 5. This CDR3 has 16 amino acids. The germline V gene has CDR1 SGHDT and CDR2 YYEEEE. The CDR3 nucleotides are TGTGCCAGCAGCTTGGATCAGGACAGGCGCACAGATACGCAGTATTTT. Translated: CASSLDQDRRTDTQYF. The variable domain in full, completed from reference TRBV5-6 and TRBJ2-3, reads DAGVTQSPTHLIKTRGQQVTLRCSPKSGHDTVSWYQQALGQGPQFIFQYYEEEERQRGNFPDRFSGHQFPNYSSELNVNALLLGDSALYLCASSLDQDRRTDTQYFGPGTRLTVL.

V gene TRBV7-2 combines with J gene TRBJ2-5; unclear D gene. The CDR3 sequence is 13 residues long. Germline CDR1 and CDR2: SGHTA and FQGNSA. Trimming stripped 4 bases from V and 5 bases from J, with 11 bases between. CDR3: CASSWPPMETQYF. Here the CDR3 DNA reads TGTGCCAGCAGCTGGCCCCCGATGGAGACCCAGTACTTC.

Of note for this clone: The identical CDR3 is also encoded by other nucleotide sequences in the sample. The chain carries TRBV30 and TRBJ2-1; D call uncertain. Germline V CDR1 and CDR2: GTSNPN, SVGIG (reference sequence). Trimming pared 4 bases from V and 5 bases from J, leaving 6 bases between. The CDR3 spans 11 residues. The CDR3 DNA reads TGTGCCTGGACACGAGACAATGAGCAGTTCTTC. This translates into CAWTRDNEQFF.

This clone was picked up a small number of times. The rearrangement joins TRBV7-9 to TRBJ2-2, with D unresolved. CDR3 length: 14 residues. CDR1 is SEHNR, CDR2 FQNEAQ, per germline (reference sequence). The ends were cut back, 4 bases at V and 3 bases at J, with 9 bases in the middle. Here the CDR3 reads CASSSAYYTGELFF. CDR3 nucleotides: TGTGCCAGCAGCTCAGCCTATTACACCGGGGAGCTGTTTTTT. The variable domain in full, with the rest retrieved from reference TRBV7-9 and TRBJ2-2, is DTGVSQNPRHKITKRGQNVTFRCDPISEHNRLYWYRQTLGQGPEFLTYFQNEAQLEKSRLLSDRFSAERPKGSFSTLEIQRTEQGDSAMYLCASSSAYYTGELFFGEGSRLTVL.

This clone was observed a few times. As DNA, the CDR3 is TGTGCCACGAGGACTAGCGCCTACGAGCAGTACTTC. Translated: CATRTSAYEQYF. The chain joins TRBV10-3 to TRBJ2-7, with TRBD2 matching 9 bases. Losses at the gene ends were 10 bases for V and 2 bases for J; bases not matched to a gene: 3. Germline V CDR1 and CDR2: ENHRY, SYGVKD. The CDR3 runs 12 residues.

The chain recombines TRBV4-2 with TRBJ2-6, with 7 bases identical to TRBD2. Trimming at V came to 0 bases and at J to 6 bases, leaving 8 bases not matched to a gene. CDR3 size: 17 residues. The germline V gene encodes CDR1 LGHNA and CDR2 YNFKEQ. CDR3 sequence reads: CASSQDAGGSLANVLTF. CDR3 DNA: TGTGCCAGCAGCCAAGATGCCGGGGGGAGCTTGGCCAACGTCCTGACTTTC.

This clone was found once. V is TRBV11-2 and J is TRBJ2-7, with 10 bases identical to TRBD2. The CDR3 totals 15 residues. From germline, CDR1 is SGHAT and CDR2 FQNNGV. The J segment lost 3 bases and the V segment lost 5 bases, leaving 7 bases of the junction unmatched. This chain's CDR3 is CASSPLAGDLYEQYF. DNA of the CDR3: TGTGCCAGCAGCCCGCTAGCGGGGGACCTCTACGAGCAGTACTTC.